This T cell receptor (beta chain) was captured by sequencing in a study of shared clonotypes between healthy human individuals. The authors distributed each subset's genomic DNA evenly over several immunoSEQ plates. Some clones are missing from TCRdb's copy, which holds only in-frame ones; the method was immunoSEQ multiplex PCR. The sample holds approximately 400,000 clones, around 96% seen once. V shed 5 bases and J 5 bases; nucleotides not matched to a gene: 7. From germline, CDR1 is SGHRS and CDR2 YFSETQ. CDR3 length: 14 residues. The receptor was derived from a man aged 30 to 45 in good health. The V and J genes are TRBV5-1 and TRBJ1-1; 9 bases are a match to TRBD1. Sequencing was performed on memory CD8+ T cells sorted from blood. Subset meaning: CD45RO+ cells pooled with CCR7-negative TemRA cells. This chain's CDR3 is CASSSDRGGTEAFF. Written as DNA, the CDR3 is TGCGCCAGCAGTTCGGACAGGGGAGGGACTGAAGCTTTCTTT.